These T cell receptor beta chains were read from a single sample in a study of metastatic and nonmetastatic thyroid tumors. MiXCR re-clonotyped the PCR reads for TCRdb. The table has approximately 90,000 clones, 8% to 9.5% seen once. Source material: blood. These receptors all come from a female donor with papillary thyroid cancer or a benign thyroid nodule (not recorded which). Some clones in this sample may be carry-over from other donors' samples. Each CDR3 is given with its conserved first and last residue. Fields, in order: CDR3 DNA, CDR3 protein, J gene, D gene, clone size, V gene. The D gene is left open where the match is weak. Not all rows give a size; the values are once, few, many and, for expanded clones, a class.

cdr3_nt: TGCGCCAGCAGCTATGGCGAGGCAGGGGGCACAGATACGCAGTATTTT
cdr3_aa: CASSYGEAGGTDTQYF
j_call: TRBJ2-3
d_call: NA
clone_size: NA
v_call: TRBV10-1

cdr3_nt: TGTGCCAGCAGACCGGACCGTGGCACAGATACGCAGTATTTT
cdr3_aa: CASRPDRGTDTQYF
j_call: TRBJ2-3
d_call: NA
clone_size: many
v_call: TRBV6-1

cdr3_nt: TGTGCCAGCAGCTTAAAACAAAACGGGTTATATGGCTACACCTTC
cdr3_aa: CASSLKQNGLYGYTF
j_call: TRBJ1-2
d_call: NA
clone_size: NA
v_call: TRBV7-9

cdr3_nt: TGTGCCAGCACTATGGGGGGGGATCAGCCCCAGCATTTT
cdr3_aa: CASTMGGDQPQHF
j_call: TRBJ1-5
d_call: NA
clone_size: many
v_call: TRBV12-3/TRBV12-4

cdr3_nt: TGTGCCAGTATAGGTTTGGGGACAGGGACGAATCAGCCCCAGCATTTT
cdr3_aa: CASIGLGTGTNQPQHF
j_call: TRBJ1-5
d_call: TRBD1
clone_size: many
v_call: TRBV19

cdr3_nt: TGTGCCAGCATGAATAGCGGGGGAAGCACAGATACGCAGTATTTT
cdr3_aa: CASMNSGGSTDTQYF
j_call: TRBJ2-3
d_call: TRBD2
clone_size: many
v_call: TRBV6-1

cdr3_nt: TGTGCCAGCAGCTTAGACAAATTCCCGGGACTAGCGGGGGAAGAGACCCAGTACTTC
cdr3_aa: CASSLDKFPGLAGEETQYF
j_call: TRBJ2-5
d_call: TRBD2
clone_size: many
v_call: TRBV11-2

cdr3_nt: TGTGCCAGCAGACATAAGCCTACAGGGGGCGCGTTGGAGACCCAGTACTTC
cdr3_aa: CASRHKPTGGALETQYF
j_call: TRBJ2-5
d_call: TRBD1
clone_size: many
v_call: TRBV6-1

cdr3_nt: TGTGCCAGTAGTACCCTGGACAGTCAGCCCCAGCATTTT
cdr3_aa: CASSTLDSQPQHF
j_call: TRBJ1-5
d_call: NA
clone_size: many
v_call: TRBV19

cdr3_nt: TGTGCCAGCAGTTACTCGAGTGATCAGCCCCAGCATTTT
cdr3_aa: CASSYSSDQPQHF
j_call: TRBJ1-5
d_call: NA
clone_size: many
v_call: TRBV6-2/TRBV6-3

cdr3_nt: TGTGCCAGCAGTGAAACCCCGGAGAATCAGCCCCAGCATTTT
cdr3_aa: CASSETPENQPQHF
j_call: TRBJ1-5
d_call: NA
clone_size: many
v_call: TRBV6-1

cdr3_nt: TGTGCCAGCAGCAGACAGGGTGGGACCGGGGAGCTGTTTTTT
cdr3_aa: CASSRQGGTGELFF
j_call: TRBJ2-2
d_call: TRBD1
clone_size: many
v_call: TRBV27

cdr3_nt: TGTGCCAGCTCGAGGGGATCGAACACTGAAGCTTTCTTT
cdr3_aa: CASSRGSNTEAFF
j_call: TRBJ1-1
d_call: NA
clone_size: many
v_call: TRBV7-2

cdr3_nt: TGCAGTGCTCGAGAACTAGCGGGGGGTGACACCGGGGAGCTGTTTTTT
cdr3_aa: CSARELAGGDTGELFF
j_call: TRBJ2-2
d_call: TRBD2
clone_size: many
v_call: TRBV20-1

cdr3_nt: TGTGCCAGCAGTGAATCCTGGCAGGGTGGAGGCTACACCTTC
cdr3_aa: CASSESWQGGGYTF
j_call: TRBJ1-2
d_call: NA
clone_size: many
v_call: TRBV25-1

cdr3_nt: TGTGCCAGCAGTACGACAGGGGGCAATCAGCCCCAGCATTTT
cdr3_aa: CASSTTGGNQPQHF
j_call: TRBJ1-5
d_call: TRBD1
clone_size: many
v_call: TRBV12-3/TRBV12-4

cdr3_nt: TGTGCCGGCGGGGTGGGGGGGTTGAGCACAGATACGCAGTATTTT
cdr3_aa: CAGGVGGLSTDTQYF
j_call: TRBJ2-3
d_call: TRBD2
clone_size: many
v_call: TRBV6-1

cdr3_nt: TGTGCCAGCAGCGACACAGGAGAAGACATGAACACTGAAGCTTTCTTT
cdr3_aa: CASSDTGEDMNTEAFF
j_call: TRBJ1-1
d_call: NA
clone_size: many
v_call: TRBV9

cdr3_nt: TGTGCCAGCAGCCAAGCCGGGGGGTCACCCCTCCACTTT
cdr3_aa: CASSQAGGSPLHF
j_call: TRBJ1-6
d_call: NA
clone_size: NA
v_call: TRBV3-1

cdr3_nt: TGTGCCAGCAGTTTGAACAGGGGGCAGGGTCAGCCCCAGCATTTT
cdr3_aa: CASSLNRGQGQPQHF
j_call: TRBJ1-5
d_call: TRBD1
clone_size: many
v_call: TRBV5-6

cdr3_nt: TGTGCCAGCAGCCCCCACAGGGAGGATACGCAGTATTTT
cdr3_aa: CASSPHREDTQYF
j_call: TRBJ2-3
d_call: NA
clone_size: many
v_call: TRBV14

cdr3_nt: TGTGCCAGTAGTATCCAGAATACGGGCTACACCTTC
cdr3_aa: CASSIQNTGYTF
j_call: TRBJ1-2
d_call: NA
clone_size: NA
v_call: TRBV19

cdr3_nt: TGTGCCAGCAGCTATGACGAAATGCATAATCAGCCCCAGCATTTT
cdr3_aa: CASSYDEMHNQPQHF
j_call: TRBJ1-5
d_call: NA
clone_size: many
v_call: TRBV7-2

cdr3_nt: TGCAGTGCTAGAGATTATCGTAGGGCAGGGGAGACCCAGTACTTC
cdr3_aa: CSARDYRRAGETQYF
j_call: TRBJ2-5
d_call: NA
clone_size: few
v_call: TRBV20-1

cdr3_nt: TGTGCCAGCAGTCCAAGGGTAGCGGATTCCTACAATGAGCAGTTCTTC
cdr3_aa: CASSPRVADSYNEQFF
j_call: TRBJ2-1
d_call: NA
clone_size: many
v_call: TRBV6-1

cdr3_nt: TGTGCCAGCAGAACGGACAGGCATGGGAACGAGCAGTACTTC
cdr3_aa: CASRTDRHGNEQYF
j_call: TRBJ2-7
d_call: TRBD1
clone_size: many
v_call: TRBV11-2

cdr3_nt: TGTGCCAGCAGCGCCCGGGAGGGAGGTAATTCACCCCTCCACTTT
cdr3_aa: CASSAREGGNSPLHF
j_call: TRBJ1-6
d_call: NA
clone_size: many
v_call: TRBV9

cdr3_nt: TGTGCCAGCAGTCAAAACAGGGCTACTAGCACAGATACGCAGTATTTT
cdr3_aa: CASSQNRATSTDTQYF
j_call: TRBJ2-3
d_call: NA
clone_size: NA
v_call: TRBV12-3/TRBV12-4

cdr3_nt: TGTGCCAGCAGTCGCCCACCGGGACAGGGGGCCTACAATGAGCAGTTCTTC
cdr3_aa: CASSRPPGQGAYNEQFF
j_call: TRBJ2-1
d_call: TRBD1
clone_size: many
v_call: TRBV12-3/TRBV12-4

cdr3_nt: TGTGCCAGCTCACCCTTAGCGGGGGGGCCAGATACGCAGTATTTT
cdr3_aa: CASSPLAGGPDTQYF
j_call: TRBJ2-3
d_call: TRBD2
clone_size: NA
v_call: TRBV18

cdr3_nt: TGTGCCAGCAGGGTAATACGGGACAGGGCCTACGAGCAGTACTTC
cdr3_aa: CASRVIRDRAYEQYF
j_call: TRBJ2-7
d_call: TRBD1
clone_size: many
v_call: TRBV2

cdr3_nt: TGTGCCAGCAGTTTAACGCGGACAGGGGGTAACTATGGCTACACCTTC
cdr3_aa: CASSLTRTGGNYGYTF
j_call: TRBJ1-2
d_call: TRBD1
clone_size: many
v_call: TRBV12-3/TRBV12-4